This TCR beta chain was observed in a study of breast tumors, draining lymph nodes, adjacent tissues. General observations from the study: The lymph node origin of tumor T cells was framed as consistent with a hypothesis, not demonstrated. Compared with lymph nodes, tumors were less diverse; compared with nontumor tissue, more.

This CDR3 is 11 amino acids long. CDR1 is MGHRA and CDR2 is YSYEKL in the germline V gene. V dropped 5 bases and J dropped 5 bases, with 4 bases sitting between them. TCRdb itself ran the multiplex PCR reads through MiXCR, one entry per CDR3 protein. The data show tens of thousands of distinct CDR3 sequences, roughly 29% seen once. Breast cancer patients provided tissue from their axillary draining lymph nodes. This clonotype has only a few counts. Antigen specificity is unknown. This may arise from a read error, as a much more abundant clone is one base away. The V gene is TRBV4-1, the J gene TRBJ1-5; D not certain. Sequencing used axillary lymph node tissue. This TCR derives from a female donor with breast cancer. Some clones in this sample may be carry-over from other donors' samples. The CDR3 nucleotides are TGCGCCAGCAGCGGGTATCAGCCCCAGCATTTT. Translated: CASSGYQPQHF.